Below, one T cell receptor (beta chain) is given with its context. Within its sample, this clonotype is medium-sized (0.01 to 0.1%). Which antigen it targets is not known. Base qualities are missing; no much larger clone stands one base away. Library preparation used 5' RACE. The reads were generated on a NextSeq 500. To allow correction of PCR and sequencing errors, the TCR library protocol tagged every TCR cDNA molecule with a unique molecular identifier. Processing in the source paper ran as follows. TCR identification, UMI-based error correction and CDR3 extraction were all carried out with Decombinator tools. Expanded TCRs were defined as those above a frequency of 2 per 1,000, corresponding to the top 1% of the tumor frequency distribution. Expanded tumor TCRs were classed as regional if statistically deemed absent (corrected P<0.05) from at least one tumor region, otherwise ubiquitous. Rényi diversity was computed with the R vegan package after subsampling each repertoire 100 times to 5,000 TCRs. CDR3 similarity networks were built from amino acid triplet string-kernel similarity, with CDR3s being connected when pairwise similarity was above 0.82. TCRdb cleaned the public reads at Q25 with fastp, built clones with MiXCR and kept in-frame beta chains. A single entry per CDR3 protein holds the most common genes and DNA from its merged rows. Clone size and V and J calls follow TCRdb, not the original study. This sample has 10,000 to 15,000 distinct CDR3 sequences in its table, and 5.5% to 8.5% of those were observed once. The ten largest make up roughly 3% of the sample.

The time point label of this sample denotes: sample taken at primary tumor resection. Samples were obtained from approximately 76 patients with early-stage, untreated non-small cell lung cancer from the lung TRACERx cohort. For TCR sequencing, whole RNA was extracted from tumor and nontumor lung tissue, or from cryopreserved PBMC samples, and no cell sorting was done. A patient was chosen for TCR sequencing only when enough RNA was available from at least two tumor regions. Tumor and adjacent nontumor lung specimens were reviewed by a lung pathologist before selection. This record belongs to a study of spatial heterogeneity in lung cancer (dated by TCRdb to 2018 to 2020). As for the study more broadly: Beta-chain transcripts were consistently detected in greater numbers than alpha-chain transcripts, which likely reflected higher beta-chain transcript abundance. In tumor regions, TCR transcript counts showed a strong correlation with a T cell transcriptional module score from matched bulk RNA-seq. In the raw uncorrected reads, each unique combination of TCR and UMI appeared more than ten times on average. TCR alpha and beta repertoires were quantitatively compared across multiple tumor regions, matched nontumor lung and blood in non-small cell lung cancer. Nonsynonymous mutation counts, determined by whole-exome sequencing of tumor tissue, were related to TCR repertoire features. Both alpha and beta chains were TCR-sequenced in roughly 200 tumor regions, approximately 64 matched nontumor lung samples and around 50 PBMC samples obtained at surgery.

The paper's findings and limits, for the study overall: The tumor nonsynonymous mutation count correlated with the number of expanded intratumoral alpha and beta TCRs. Additional single-cell paired TCR alpha and beta sequencing was considered necessary to confirm, at a functional level, the hypothesis that regional TCRs recognize regional mutations. Counts of ubiquitous and regional expanded TCRs correlated with counts of ubiquitous and regional nonsynonymous mutations, respectively. TCR-seq coverage of tumor T cells was estimated at only roughly 6.6% for alpha chains and 12% to 15% for beta chains.

V trim: 7 bases; J trim: 7 bases; unmatched bases: 6. The germline V gene yields SQVTM for CDR1 and ANQGSEA for CDR2. Counted from cysteine to phenylalanine, this CDR3 has 12 amino acids. Kept here is only the CDR3 DNA, which spans 36 bases and is read in frame from base 1. This sequence uses TRBV29-1 and TRBJ2-1; 8 bases in between match TRBD2. The specimen was lung tumor tissue, collected at surgery. The receptor was isolated from a female donor with early-stage non-small cell lung cancer. The CDR3 in this case is CSAGLGNNEQFF. The DNA is TGCAGCGCGGGACTAGGGAATAATGAGCAGTTCTTC.